A few counts support the clone carrying this T cell receptor (beta chain). Its antigen is unknown. CDR3 length: 16 residues. Germline V gene data show CDR1 as KGHSH and CDR2 as LQKENI. Trimming removed 0 bases at V and 6 bases at J, with 15 bases between. The record originates from a study of cytomegalovirus exposure and HLA in healthy donors. Use of 60 Vbeta and 13 Jbeta primers characterized the PCR. Assay used: immunoSEQ multiplex PCR; TCRdb lists only in-frame clones, some missing. The table shows under 150,000 clones, with around 63% occurring only once. General observations from the study: Some public TCRs appeared in many individuals, while most sequences were rare.

The TCR comes from a man aged 40-49 years in good health and CMV-seropositive. Sequenced input: PBMCs. V usage is TRBV18 and J usage is TRBJ2-1, with D unresolved. The CDR3 DNA follows: TGTGCCAGCTCACCACCGTCGCTAGTCGGTGGCAATGAGCAGTTCTTC. Translated: CASSPPSLVGGNEQFF.